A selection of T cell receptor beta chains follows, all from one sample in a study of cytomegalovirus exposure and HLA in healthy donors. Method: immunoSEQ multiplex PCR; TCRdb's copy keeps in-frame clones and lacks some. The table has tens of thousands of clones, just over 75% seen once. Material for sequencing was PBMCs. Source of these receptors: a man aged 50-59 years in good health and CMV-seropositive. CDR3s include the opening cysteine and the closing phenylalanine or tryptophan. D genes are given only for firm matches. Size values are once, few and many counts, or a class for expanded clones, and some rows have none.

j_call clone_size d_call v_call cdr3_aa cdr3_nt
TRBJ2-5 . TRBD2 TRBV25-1 CASSETSGSTQYF TGTGCCAGCAGTGAAACTAGCGGGAGTACCCAGTACTTC
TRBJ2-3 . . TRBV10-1 CASSPTGTGTTTDTQYF TGCGCCAGCAGCCCTACAGGGACCGGGACCACCACAGATACGCAGTATTTT
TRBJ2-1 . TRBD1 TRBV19 CASSPRDRGGNEQFF TGTGCCAGTAGTCCCCGGGACAGGGGGGGGAATGAGCAGTTCTTC
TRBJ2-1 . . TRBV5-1 CASASPPVDEQFF TGCGCCAGTGCTAGCCCCCCGGTAGATGAGCAGTTCTTC
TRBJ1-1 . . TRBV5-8 CASSLGARESTEAFF TGTGCCAGCAGCTTGGGTGCCAGGGAATCCACTGAAGCTTTCTTT
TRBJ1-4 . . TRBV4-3 CASSQGSGRQEKLFF TGCGCCAGCAGCCAAGGATCAGGGCGTCAGGAAAAACTGTTTTTT
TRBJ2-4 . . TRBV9 CASSVGELLTKNSQYF TGTGCCAGCAGCGTCGGGGAGTTGTTGACCAAAAACAGTCAGTACTTC
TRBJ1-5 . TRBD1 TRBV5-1 CASSTGTGDQPQHF TGCGCCAGCAGCACCGGGACAGGGGACCAGCCCCAGCATTTT
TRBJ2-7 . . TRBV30 CAWSPHYEQYF TGTGCCTGGAGCCCCCACTACGAGCAGTACTTC
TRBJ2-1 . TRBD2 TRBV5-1 CASSRLADSYNEQFF TGCGCCAGCAGCCGACTAGCGGACTCCTACAATGAGCAGTTCTTC
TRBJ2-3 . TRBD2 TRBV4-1 CASSRGGLAGFGSTDTQYF TGCGCCAGCAGCCGAGGTGGACTAGCGGGTTTCGGAAGCACAGATACGCAGTATTTT
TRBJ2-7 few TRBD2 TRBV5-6 CASSRVLAGDEQYF TGTGCCAGCAGCCGTGTCCTAGCGGGAGACGAGCAGTACTTC
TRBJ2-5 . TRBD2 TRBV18 CASSPSKASGKGETQYF TGTGCCAGCTCACCATCTAAGGCTAGCGGGAAGGGGGAGACCCAGTACTTC
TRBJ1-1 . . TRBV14 CASSPRRRDEAFF TGTGCCAGCAGCCCACGGCGGAGGGATGAAGCTTTCTTT
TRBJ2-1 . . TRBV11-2 CASSSRGTYEQFF TGTGCCAGCAGCTCCAGAGGGACATACGAGCAGTTCTTC
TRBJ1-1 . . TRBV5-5 CASSFGQSNTEAFF TGTGCCAGCAGCTTCGGACAGTCCAACACTGAAGCTTTCTTT
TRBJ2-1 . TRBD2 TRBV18 CASSRSGSSYNEQFF TGTGCCAGCTCACGGAGCGGGAGCTCCTACAATGAGCAGTTCTTC
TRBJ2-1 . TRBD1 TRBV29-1 CSVEGQGAENEQFF TGCAGCGTTGAAGGACAGGGGGCGGAAAATGAGCAGTTCTTC
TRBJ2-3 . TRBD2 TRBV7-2 CASSTGTSGNTDTQYF TGTGCCAGCAGCACCGGGACTAGCGGAAACACAGATACGCAGTATTTT
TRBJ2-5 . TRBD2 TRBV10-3 CAISEAPLAGSGETQYF TGTGCCATCAGTGAGGCACCCCTAGCGGGATCGGGAGAGACCCAGTACTTC
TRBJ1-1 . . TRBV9 CASSPSGGNTEAFF TGTGCCAGCAGCCCATCGGGGGGGAACACTGAAGCTTTCTTT
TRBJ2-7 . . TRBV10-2 CASSVGPSYEQYF TGCGCCAGCAGTGTGGGGCCTTCCTACGAGCAGTACTTC
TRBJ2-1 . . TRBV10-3 CAISESTSSGEQFF TGTGCCATCAGTGAGTCGACTAGTTCTGGTGAGCAGTTCTTC
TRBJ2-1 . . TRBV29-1 CSSYRKHDEQFF TGCAGCTCGTACAGGAAACACGATGAGCAGTTCTTC
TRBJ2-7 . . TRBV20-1 CSAFSSEQYF TGCAGTGCTTTCAGTTCCGAGCAGTACTTC